The clone carrying this T cell receptor (beta chain) counts as medium-sized. What it binds is not known. V lost 0 bases and J 4 bases, leaving 12 bases between the germline ends. In germline, CDR1 is LGHNA, CDR2 YSLEER. The CDR3 contains 16 residues. The data belong to a study of spatial heterogeneity in lung cancer. Findings and limits, study-wide: Expanded alpha and beta TCR counts within tumors tracked tumor mutation counts.

Indicated time point: sample taken at primary tumor resection. TCRdb recomputed calls from the 5' RACE reads with MiXCR, one row per CDR3 protein. The sample records some 10,000 distinct CDR3 sequences, over 9.5% being singletons. The source is a male donor with early-stage non-small cell lung cancer. The specimen was lung tumor tissue, collected at surgery. The J gene is TRBJ2-2, the V gene TRBV4-3, with TRBD1 as a possible D gene (6 bases). Here the CDR3 reads CASSQETGHLTGELFF. The CDR3 DNA sequence: TGCGCCAGCAGCCAAGAGACGGGACACCTCACCGGGGAGCTGTTTTTT.